The 19 T cell receptor beta chains below all came from one sample that was sequenced in a study of T cells expressing NK-cell markers. With the 5' RACE reads reprocessed, TCRdb shows one record per CDR3 protein and no DNA. Its listing shows 400,000 to 550,000 distinct CDR3 sequences. Input material: blood T cells: a sorted CD56 or NKG2C T cell subset, CD4+ or CD8+ T cells, or bulk PBMC T cells (not recorded which). Receptor source: a woman between 18 and 75 years old in good health.

The chain carries TRBV25-1 and TRBJ1-1; without DNA, the TCRdb call of TRBD1 cannot be checked. CDR1 and CDR2 from the germline V gene are MGHDK and SYGVNS. The CDR3 length is 15 residues. CDR3 sequence reads: CASSEPGTVVTEAFF.

The chain carries TRBV10-3 and TRBJ1-1; as DNA is missing, the TRBD1 call by TCRdb cannot be tested. Per the germline V gene, CDR1 is ENHRY and CDR2 is SYGVKD. The CDR3 consists of 13 residues. The CDR3 region is CAISEQGNTEAFF.

The gene calls are TRBV7-9 and TRBJ2-1; there is no DNA to check the TCRdb D call of TRBD2. The CDR3 has 15 amino acids. The germline CDR1 and CDR2 sequences are SEHNR and FQNEAQ (reference sequence). The CDR3 region is CASSVTSGAYNEQFF.

The rearrangement links TRBV7-2 to TRBJ2-1. The CDR3 spans 11 residues. Per the germline V gene, CDR1 is SGHTA and CDR2 is FQGNSA. The CDR3 region is CASSLTGVQFF.

The chain recombines TRBV12-3 or TRBV12-4 with TRBJ1-6; TCRdb reports TRBD1, a call that lacks DNA to check it against. The CDR3 spans 15 residues. The CDR3 loop is CASSLAGGGNSPLHF.

The CDR3 is CASSPYHDRGNGYTF. This chain connects TRBV4-1 to TRBJ1-2; TCRdb's D gene call, TRBD1, goes unchecked for lack of DNA. The germline gives CDR1 MGHRA, CDR2 YSYEKL. The CDR3 consists of 15 residues.

The V call is TRBV5-6, the J call TRBJ1-1; the D gene TCRdb calls, TRBD1, cannot be checked with no DNA. There are 15 residues in the CDR3. Looked up from germline, CDR1 is SGHDT and CDR2 is YYEEEE. CDR3 protein: CASSLVDRANTEAFF.

The chain has TRBV30 and TRBJ2-5; with no DNA, the TCRdb D assignment of TRBD1 cannot be verified. The CDR3 sequence is 15 residues long. The germline gives CDR1 GTSNPN, CDR2 SVGIG (reference sequence). CDR3 residues: CAWELLPTGIETQYF.

The rearrangement joins TRBV4-2 to TRBJ1-6. CDR1 and CDR2 from the germline V gene are LGHNA and YNFKEQ. This CDR3 spans 13 amino acids. The CDR3: CASSQSRNSPLHF.

This chain uses TRBV18 with TRBJ1-1; the TRBD1 assignment by TCRdb is unverifiable without DNA. CDR1 and CDR2 (germline): KGHSH, LQKENI. The CDR3 totals 14 residues. The CDR3 is CASSPPQTVPEAFF.

The rearrangement links TRBV11-2 to TRBJ2-1; TCRdb indicates TRBD2, and absent DNA this call remains unverified. The CDR3 runs to 18 residues. CDR1 is SGHAT and CDR2 is FQNNGV in the germline V gene. The CDR3 region is CASSPRAGSSGYYNEQFF.

CDR3 sequence reads: CASSRLGNGPNEQFF. The chain carries TRBV6-1 and TRBJ2-1; TCRdb picks TRBD2, but there is no DNA to check that call. This CDR3 contains 15 residues. Germline assignment: CDR1 MNHNS and CDR2 SASEGT.

This rearrangement joins TRBV12-3 or TRBV12-4 to TRBJ1-1; TCRdb gives TRBD1 as the D gene, but with no DNA this cannot be confirmed. The CDR3 runs 13 residues. The CDR3 is CASSLRGTTEAFF.

The chain is built from TRBV6-2 or TRBV6-3 and TRBJ2-1; without DNA, the TCRdb call of TRBD2 cannot be checked. The CDR3 extends over 13 amino acids. The V gene's germline CDR1 is MNHEY and CDR2 SVGEGT. CDR3 protein: CASSSTTSGQQFF.

V usage is TRBV27 and J usage is TRBJ1-5. The CDR3 totals 12 residues. The germline gives CDR1 MNHEY, CDR2 SMNVEV (reference sequence). The CDR3 reads CASSREGQPQHF.

V and J are TRBV4-2 and TRBJ2-1; lacking DNA, the TRBD2 call made by TCRdb goes unchecked. Germline values: CDR1 LGHNA, CDR2 YNFKEQ. The CDR3 consists of 15 residues. This chain's CDR3 is CASSQVLAGGREQFF.

The rearrangement joins TRBV20-1 to TRBJ1-1; TCRdb's D call, TRBD1, is unchecked because there is no DNA. The CDR3 is made up of 14 amino acids. Germline CDR1 and CDR2: DFQATT and SNEGSKA (reference sequence). The CDR3 sequence is CSATKGGLNTEAFF.

The gene calls are TRBV29-1 and TRBJ2-1; checking the TCRdb D call of TRBD2 is not possible without DNA. Germline CDR1 and CDR2: SQVTM and ANQGSEA. This CDR3 has 15 residues. This CDR3 is CSAGRMGSHNGEQFF.

The chain combines TRBV29-1 with TRBJ2-5; TCRdb's assignment of TRBD2 cannot be checked, as there is no DNA. Germline-derived CDR1 and CDR2 are SQVTM and ANQGSEA. The CDR3 loop spans 14 amino acids. CDR3 residues: CSVKGWEIQETQYF.